A single TCR beta chain is shown here with its context. Its antigen is not known. These data come from a study of spatial heterogeneity in lung cancer. Findings and limits, study-wide: Ubiquitous expanded tumor TCRs showed up in blood more at resection than follow-up.

This sample's time point: sample taken at primary tumor resection. No cells were sorted before sequencing. The whole RNA sequenced was extracted from tumor, nontumor lung or frozen PBMC. A unique molecular identifier was attached to every TCR cDNA molecule. TCRdb itself ran the 5' RACE reads through MiXCR, one entry per CDR3 protein. The table includes about 45,000 distinct CDR3 sequences, about 10% detected once. The CDR3 consists of 14 residues. Trimming cost V 0 bases and J 8 bases; bases outside gene matches: 2. Per germline, CDR1 SGHRS and CDR2 YFSETQ. The J gene is TRBJ1-6, the V gene TRBV5-1, with 7 positions matching TRBD1. The sequenced sample was PBMCs, obtained at surgery. This TCR derives from a female donor with early-stage non-small cell lung cancer. The CDR3 DNA reads TGCGCCAGCAGCTTGGGACAGGGTCATTCACCCCTCCACTTT. Its protein is CASSLGQGHSPLHF.